These T cell receptor beta chains were read from a single sample in a study of patients and donors after allogeneic stem cell transplantation. TCRdb re-derived calls from the RT-PCR reads in MiXCR, one entry per CDR3 protein. The sample consists of approximately 57,000 distinct CDR3 sequences, more than 10% of them appearing once. Sample: blood, either unsorted or a sorted T cell fraction (not recorded which). Receptors were obtained from a human donor who was either an allogeneic HSCT recipient or a stem cell or donor lymphocyte infusion donor (not recorded which). It is not recorded whose cells these are; they may come from a transplant donor. CDR3s include the opening cysteine and the closing phenylalanine or tryptophan. Fields, in order: clone size, D gene, J gene, V gene, CDR3 length, CDR3 DNA, CDR3 protein. D genes are given only for firm matches. The size field is filled for only some rows; it gives once, few, many or a size class.

size: -; D: TRBD1; J: TRBJ2-1; V: TRBV29-1; length: 15; DNA: TGCAGCGTTGTAATGGGACAGGGGGCCTACAATGAGCAGTTCTTC; CDR3: CSVVMGQGAYNEQFF
size: few; D: -; J: TRBJ2-7; V: TRBV5-1; length: 13; DNA: TGCGCCAGCAAGGCAGCGATCTCCTACGAGCAGTACTTC; CDR3: CASKAAISYEQYF
size: -; D: -; J: TRBJ2-1; V: TRBV7-2; length: 16; DNA: TGTGCCAGCAGCTTACCTGGCGGAGGGGTCTACAATGAGCAGTTCTTC; CDR3: CASSLPGGGVYNEQFF
size: -; D: -; J: TRBJ1-1; V: TRBV27; length: 15; DNA: TGTGCCAGCAGTTTATCGTCTGGACTGAACACTGAAGCTTTCTTT; CDR3: CASSLSSGLNTEAFF
size: -; D: -; J: TRBJ2-2; V: TRBV29-1; length: 12; DNA: TGCAGCGTTCCAAGTGGGTCCGGGGAGCTGTTTTTT; CDR3: CSVPSGSGELFF
size: few; D: -; J: TRBJ1-1; V: TRBV11-2; length: 16; DNA: TGTGCCAGCGGCCAAACAGGAGCCACCTTGAACACTGAAGCTTTCTTT; CDR3: CASGQTGATLNTEAFF
size: many; D: -; J: TRBJ1-6; V: TRBV12-3/TRBV12-4; length: 15; DNA: TGTGCCAGCAGTTTGGCACAGGGATCTAATTCACCCCTCCACTTT; CDR3: CASSLAQGSNSPLHF
size: -; D: -; J: TRBJ1-1; V: TRBV18; length: 17; DNA: TGTGCCAGCTCACCACCGACAGGAAAGATGATGAACACTGAAGCTTTCTTT; CDR3: CASSPPTGKMMNTEAFF
size: -; D: TRBD2; J: TRBJ2-5; V: TRBV29-1; length: 13; DNA: TGCAGCGCGGGACTACTTCTTCAAGAGACCCAGTACTTC; CDR3: CSAGLLLQETQYF
size: few; D: -; J: TRBJ2-1; V: TRBV3-1; length: 13; DNA: TGTGCCAGCAGCCATCCCCCCTCGTTGGAGCAGTTCTTC; CDR3: CASSHPPSLEQFF
size: -; D: TRBD1; J: TRBJ1-4; V: TRBV7-9; length: 15; DNA: TGTGCCAGCAGCTTACAGGGGGCAACTAATGAAAAACTGTTTTTT; CDR3: CASSLQGATNEKLFF
size: few; D: -; J: TRBJ2-4; V: TRBV15; length: 17; DNA: TGTGCCACCAGCGACGAGCTCCGGACTGAATACAAAAACATTCAGTACTTC; CDR3: CATSDELRTEYKNIQYF
size: many; D: -; J: TRBJ2-1; V: TRBV12-3/TRBV12-4; length: 13; DNA: TGTGCCAGTCACAGGGCGTACTACAATGAGCAGTTCTTC; CDR3: CASHRAYYNEQFF
size: -; D: TRBD2; J: TRBJ2-1; V: TRBV27; length: 15; DNA: TGTGCCAGCAGATTTGGCGGGAGCTCCTACAATGAGCAGTTCTTC; CDR3: CASRFGGSSYNEQFF
size: -; D: -; J: TRBJ1-1; V: TRBV20-1; length: 13; DNA: TGCAGTGGATTAACACCCGAGAACACTGAAGCTTTCTTT; CDR3: CSGLTPENTEAFF
size: -; D: TRBD1; J: TRBJ2-7; V: TRBV10-3; length: 14; DNA: TGTGCCATCAGTGATAGGACAGGGGATTACGAGCAGTACTTC; CDR3: CAISDRTGDYEQYF
size: -; D: TRBD2; J: TRBJ2-1; V: TRBV9; length: 18; DNA: TGTGCCAGCAGCCCCCGTCGACTAGCCCATATAGGATACAATGAGCAGTTCTTC; CDR3: CASSPRRLAHIGYNEQFF
size: -; D: -; J: TRBJ2-1; V: TRBV9; length: 14; DNA: TGTGCCAGCAGGGGGACGACTAACGGTAATGAGCAGTTCTTC; CDR3: CASRGTTNGNEQFF
size: few; D: -; J: TRBJ2-6; V: TRBV3-1; length: 13; DNA: TGTGCCAGCAGTGGCCCGGGGACCAACGTCCTGACTTTC; CDR3: CASSGPGTNVLTF
size: -; D: TRBD1; J: TRBJ2-1; V: TRBV24-1; length: 16; DNA: TGTGCCACCAGTGATATAGGACAGGGAGAATACAATGAGCAGTTCTTC; CDR3: CATSDIGQGEYNEQFF
size: -; D: TRBD2; J: TRBJ2-7; V: TRBV12-3/TRBV12-4; length: 14; DNA: TGTGCCAGCAGTTTGGGACTAAACACCTACGAGCAGTACTTC; CDR3: CASSLGLNTYEQYF
size: few; D: -; J: TRBJ2-2; V: TRBV5-1; length: 13; DNA: TGCGCCAGCAGCTTGGACCAAACCGGGGAGCTGTTTTTT; CDR3: CASSLDQTGELFF
size: -; D: TRBD1; J: TRBJ2-1; V: TRBV5-1; length: 18; DNA: TGCGCCAGCAGCTTGTTCGTCGGCCGGGACAGGGGTTTGTATGAGCAGTTCTTC; CDR3: CASSLFVGRDRGLYEQFF
size: few; D: TRBD1; J: TRBJ2-2; V: TRBV20-1; length: 15; DNA: TGCAGTGCTAGGCCGGGACAGGTGAACACCGGGGAGCTGTTTTTT; CDR3: CSARPGQVNTGELFF
size: few; D: TRBD2; J: TRBJ2-7; V: TRBV5-1; length: 15; DNA: TGCGCCAGCAGCCTCGGACTAGCGGGGACCTACGAGCAGTACTTC; CDR3: CASSLGLAGTYEQYF
size: many; D: TRBD1; J: TRBJ1-6; V: TRBV7-2; length: 16; DNA: TGTGCCAGCAGCCCTTTGACGGGACAGGGGGATTCACCCCTCCACTTT; CDR3: CASSPLTGQGDSPLHF
size: many; D: TRBD1; J: TRBJ2-1; V: TRBV24-1; length: 16; DNA: TGTGCCACCAGTGACGACCGGGACAGCTCCTACAATGAGCAGTTCTTC; CDR3: CATSDDRDSSYNEQFF
size: -; D: -; J: TRBJ1-1; V: TRBV11-3; length: 15; DNA: TGTGCCAGCAGCTCGACACCAGACATGAACACTGAAGCTTTCTTT; CDR3: CASSSTPDMNTEAFF
size: few; D: TRBD2; J: TRBJ2-2; V: TRBV25-1; length: 13; DNA: TGTGCCAGCAGACTAGCGGAAACCGGGGAGCTGTTTTTT; CDR3: CASRLAETGELFF
size: few; D: -; J: TRBJ2-3; V: TRBV12-3/TRBV12-4; length: 14; DNA: TGTGCCAGCAGTTTAACTAGCAGTACAGATACGCAGTATTTT; CDR3: CASSLTSSTDTQYF
size: few; D: TRBD2; J: TRBJ2-3; V: TRBV5-4; length: 16; DNA: TGTGCCAGCAGCTTGGCAAGCGGGAGCAGGACAGATACGCAGTATTTT; CDR3: CASSLASGSRTDTQYF
size: few; D: -; J: TRBJ2-2; V: TRBV3-1; length: 15; DNA: TGTGCCAGCAGCCAAGAATGGCAGAACACCGGGGAGCTGTTTTTT; CDR3: CASSQEWQNTGELFF
size: -; D: TRBD2; J: TRBJ2-1; V: TRBV7-7; length: 14; DNA: TGTGCTAGCAGCGTAGCGGGAGGCTACAATGAGCAGTTCTTC; CDR3: CASSVAGGYNEQFF
size: -; D: TRBD2; J: TRBJ2-3; V: TRBV9; length: 16; DNA: TGTGCCAGCAACCGACTAGCGGGACCTAGCACAGATACGCAGTATTTT; CDR3: CASNRLAGPSTDTQYF
size: few; D: TRBD2; J: TRBJ2-1; V: TRBV20-1; length: 14; DNA: TGCAGTGCCCCTTCTAGCGGATCCTACAATGAGCAGTTCTTC; CDR3: CSAPSSGSYNEQFF
size: -; D: -; J: TRBJ2-1; V: TRBV10-3; length: 13; DNA: TGTGCCACTTTACGGGAATTCTACAATGAGCAGTTCTTC; CDR3: CATLREFYNEQFF
size: many; D: -; J: TRBJ2-7; V: TRBV25-1; length: 13; DNA: TGTGCCAGCAGTCCCGGGACAACCTACGAGCAGTACTTC; CDR3: CASSPGTTYEQYF
size: few; D: -; J: TRBJ1-1; V: TRBV4-1; length: 15; DNA: TGCGCCAGCAGCCAGGGTGGAGGGGGGAACACTGAAGCTTTCTTT; CDR3: CASSQGGGGNTEAFF
size: -; D: -; J: TRBJ2-1; V: TRBV5-1; length: 14; DNA: TGCGCCAGCAGCTTGTTACAGACCTACAATGAGCAGTTCTTC; CDR3: CASSLLQTYNEQFF
size: -; D: TRBD2; J: TRBJ2-1; V: TRBV7-9; length: 16; DNA: TGTGCCAGCCGACCTGAGCGGGAAGTCCGACCCAATGAGCAGTTCTTC; CDR3: CASRPEREVRPNEQFF
size: -; D: -; J: TRBJ2-5; V: TRBV14; length: 12; DNA: TGTGCCAGCAGCCAAGGTTTAGAGACCCAGTACTTC; CDR3: CASSQGLETQYF
size: many; D: -; J: TRBJ1-4; V: TRBV5-6; length: 14; DNA: TGTGCCAGCAGCTGGGGGCGGGGAACCCAAAAACTGTTTTTT; CDR3: CASSWGRGTQKLFF
size: few; D: -; J: TRBJ1-3; V: TRBV6-5; length: 16; DNA: TGTGCCAGCAGTTACTCAAGGGCAGGGACAGGAAACACCATATATTTT; CDR3: CASSYSRAGTGNTIYF
size: -; D: TRBD2; J: TRBJ2-4; V: TRBV4-2; length: 17; DNA: TGTGCCAGCAGCCAAACCGACGAACTAGCGGTAAAAAACATTCAGTACTTC; CDR3: CASSQTDELAVKNIQYF
size: many; D: -; J: TRBJ1-1; V: TRBV10-2; length: 14; DNA: TGCGCCAGCAGTTGGCAGGCTTCGAACACTGAAGCTTTCTTT; CDR3: CASSWQASNTEAFF
size: -; D: TRBD1; J: TRBJ2-7; V: TRBV7-9; length: 14; DNA: TGTGCCAGCAGCCCCCGGGACAGCTCCTACGAGCAGTACTTC; CDR3: CASSPRDSSYEQYF
size: -; D: TRBD2; J: TRBJ2-2; V: TRBV24-1; length: 18; DNA: TGTGCCACCGGAGAATCCTTCGTCCGGGAGGGAATATCCGGGGAGCTGTTTTTT; CDR3: CATGESFVREGISGELFF
size: few; D: TRBD2; J: TRBJ2-1; V: TRBV20-1; length: 17; DNA: TGCAGTGCTGGGGGACTAGCGGGAACACCGTACTACAATGAGCAGTTCTTC; CDR3: CSAGGLAGTPYYNEQFF
size: -; D: -; J: TRBJ2-7; V: TRBV6-5; length: 13; DNA: TGTGCCAGCAGCCGGACTCCGACCTCCGAGCAGTACTTC; CDR3: CASSRTPTSEQYF
size: few; D: TRBD2; J: TRBJ2-3; V: TRBV5-1; length: 15; DNA: TGCGCCAGCAGCTTGGAGTGGCGGGAGACAGATACGCAGTATTTT; CDR3: CASSLEWRETDTQYF
size: -; D: TRBD2; J: TRBJ2-7; V: TRBV27; length: 16; DNA: TGTGCCAGCAGTTTAGGGGTCGGGGGGGTTACCTACGAGCAGTACTTC; CDR3: CASSLGVGGVTYEQYF
size: many; D: -; J: TRBJ2-1; V: TRBV5-1; length: 14; DNA: TGCGCCAGCAGCTTAGGGACTTCCTACAATGAGCAGTTCTTC; CDR3: CASSLGTSYNEQFF
size: few; D: -; J: TRBJ1-2; V: TRBV27; length: 15; DNA: TGTGCCAGCAGTTTATCTCGGGGTTATGTCGATGGCTACACCTTC; CDR3: CASSLSRGYVDGYTF
size: few; D: TRBD1; J: TRBJ1-2; V: TRBV5-6; length: 13; DNA: TGTGCCAGCACGACAGGGGATTACTATGGCTACACCTTC; CDR3: CASTTGDYYGYTF